This T cell receptor (beta chain) derives from a study of lymphopenia after photon versus proton radiotherapy. Study conclusions and caveats: After the lymphocyte nadir, photon-treated repertoires showed oligoclonal expansion, especially of CD8+ Temra cells. Only patients who died were analyzed for survival; proton advantage is unproven.

Note on this clone: Antigen unknown.

After removal of 4 bases from V and 6 bases from J, the junction contained 11 bases not matched to a gene. CDR1 SGHRS and CDR2 YFSETQ come from the germline V gene. This CDR3 comprises 16 residues. Assay used: immunoSEQ multiplex PCR; TCRdb lists only in-frame clones, some missing. Of 20,000 to 25,000 clones listed, 75% to 90% are singletons. Material: peripheral blood, obtained from a patient treated with photon-based radiotherapy. This clonotype was obtained from a man aged 60 to 75 with pancreatic cancer. The genes are TRBV5-1 and TRBJ2-1, with 9 bases aligning to TRBD2. CDR3 residues: CASSLGGSGGINEQFF. CDR3 bases: TGCGCCAGCAGCCTTGGAGGTAGCGGGGGTATCAATGAGCAGTTCTTC.